This entry describes one TCR beta chain. Its antigen remains unknown. One end of the junction is discordant with germline, which a read error may explain. Germline loops: CDR1 MNHNS, CDR2 SASEGT. CDR3 length: 14 amino acids. The sample comes from a study of tumor and adjacent non-tumor tissue in lung cancer. Turning to the study itself: Patients comprised eleven to twelve adenocarcinoma, a couple of squamous cell carcinoma and 1 small cell lung cancer. Findings and caveats of the study: TCR diversity was significantly greater in tumor than normal lung tissue. Shorter survival was associated with higher TCR diversity in tumors.

TCRbeta libraries were built with three rounds of nested PCR, modified from ARM-PCR. TCRdb re-analysed the multiplex PCR reads in MiXCR, keeping a single row per CDR3 protein. The table has more than 35,000 distinct CDR3 sequences, roughly 60% seen once. This sample's RNA came from whole unsorted tissue. More than 3 cm separated this lung sample from the edge of the tumor. The chain links TRBV6-1 to TRBJ2-4, with D possibly TRBD1 on 5 matching bases. This clonotype was obtained from a woman in her thirties or forties with non-small cell lung cancer. The sample was distant non-tumor lung tissue. CDR3: CASSEGGIWGIQYF. Here the CDR3 DNA reads TGTGCCAGCAGTGAAGGAGGCATTTGGGGCATTCAGTACTTT.